Each of the 18 T cell receptor beta chains below was sequenced from the same sample in a study of early T cells in non-severe SARS-CoV-2 infection. Each CDR3 protein gets one entry after TCRdb re-called the 5' RACE reads with MiXCR. Counted here are some 120,000 distinct CDR3 sequences, more than 12% occurring once; the ten biggest clones make up less than 25%. The specimen sequenced was whole blood. The receptors originated from an adult who was a healthcare worker with PCR-confirmed SARS-CoV-2 infection or an uninfected control (not recorded which).

This clonotype was recorded a few times. The V call is TRBV6-1, the J call TRBJ1-1; D unresolved. Per the germline V gene, CDR1 is MNHNS and CDR2 is SASEGT. The CDR3 loop spans 12 amino acids. Between the trimmed V and J ends, which lost 7 bases and 3 bases, there was a span of 9 bases. DNA for the CDR3: TGTGCCAGCAATGGAGAATACACTGAAGCTTTCTTT. This codes for CASNGEYTEAFF.

This clonotype was counted ten times or more. The chain is built from TRBV25-1 and TRBJ1-6, with no clear D. V was cut by 5 bases and J by 10 bases, with 15 bases left in between. CDR1 is MGHDK and CDR2 is SYGVNS in the germline V gene. This CDR3 is built from 14 residues. The CDR3 bases are TGTGCCAGCAGTAACTTCGGCGAAGGGTCACCCCTCCACTTT. As protein: CASSNFGEGSPLHF.

This clonotype has just a few counts. The gene calls are TRBV3-1 and TRBJ1-1; D might be TRBD1 (5 bases). Germline V gene data show CDR1 as LGHDT and CDR2 as YNNKEL (reference sequence). With 0 bases removed from V and 3 bases from J, the gap between germline ends came to 8 bases. The CDR3 has 14 residues. The CDR3 loop is CASSQDREYTEAFF. DNA of the CDR3: TGTGCCAGCAGCCAAGACAGGGAGTACACTGAAGCTTTCTTT.

This clonotype appeared a few times. The chain has TRBV5-4 and TRBJ1-1; D is undetermined. Germline CDR1 and CDR2: SGHNT and YYREEE (reference sequence). CDR3 size: 15 residues. V was clipped by 4 bases and J by 1 base, with 14 bases between them. CDR3 sequence (DNA): TGTGCCAGCAGCACGGTAGTAGGCGGGAACACTGAAGCTTTCTTT. This translates into CASSTVVGGNTEAFF.

For this clonotype: A junction boundary mismatches the germline segment, possibly from a read error. The chain employs TRBV3-1 and TRBJ2-7; the match to TRBD2 covers 9 bases. The CDR3 has 14 amino acids. CDR1 is LGHDT, CDR2 YNNKEL, per germline (reference sequence). The CDR3 DNA reads as TGTGCCAGCAGCCTAGCGGGGGAAACCTACGAGCAGAACTTC. Translated: CASSLAGETYEQNF.

This clonotype was counted a few times. The chain combines TRBV7-8 with TRBJ1-5; TRBD1 is a possible D gene (6 bases). Trimming took 1 base from V and 7 from J, leaving 26 bases between them. The CDR3 is made up of 19 amino acids. The germline CDR1 and CDR2 sequences are SGHVS and FQNEAQ. In nucleotides, the CDR3 is TGTGCCAGCAGCTTAGAAGCCCCTCGTTGGGCAGGGGCCTACCAGCCCCAGCATTTT. Translation gives CASSLEAPRWAGAYQPQHF.

This clonotype was picked up a small number of times. The chain recombines TRBV5-1 with TRBJ2-3, with D perhaps being TRBD1 or TRBD2 (5 bases each). Trimming cost V 4 bases and J 4 bases, with 10 bases left between them. Germline V lookup: CDR1 SGHRS, CDR2 YFSETQ. This CDR3 comprises 13 residues. DNA for the CDR3: TGCGCCAGCAGCCCGGGACCCGCAGATACGCAGTATTTT. It codes for CASSPGPADTQYF.

CDR3 protein: CSASGSANTEAFF. The DNA of the CDR3 is TGCAGTGCTAGTGGTTCAGCAAACACTGAAGCTTTCTTT. The chain combines TRBV20-1 with TRBJ1-1; D is unclear. Germline V CDR1 and CDR2: DFQATT, SNEGSKA (reference sequence). V lost 3 bases and J 2 bases, leaving 10 bases between the germline ends. The CDR3 contains 13 residues.

This clonotype showed up just a few times. The J gene is TRBJ1-2, the V gene TRBV5-4; 7 nucleotides line up with TRBD1. CDR3 length: 16 amino acids. Trimming took 3 bases from V and 3 from J; bases not matched to a gene: 11. Germline CDR1 SGHNT, CDR2 YYREEE (reference sequence). The CDR3 DNA reads as TGTGCCAGCAGCTCGGTCGACAGGGTGGCCGACTATGGCTACACCTTC. Encoded protein: CASSSVDRVADYGYTF.

This clonotype came up a few times. The J gene is TRBJ2-5, the V gene TRBV4-1, with D possibly called TRBD1 or TRBD2 (5 bases each). The germline CDR1 and CDR2 sequences are MGHRA and YSYEKL. The CDR3 covers 16 residues. The ends were cut back, 4 bases at V and 3 bases at J, with 18 bases in the middle. CDR3 loop: CASSLTGASFKETQYF. The CDR3 DNA reads TGCGCCAGCAGCCTTACCGGGGCGTCTTTTAAAGAGACCCAGTACTTC.

This clonotype was observed a few times. Here the CDR3 reads CASSQDGSNQPQHF. The CDR3 coding sequence is TGCGCCAGCAGCCAAGATGGGAGTAATCAGCCCCAGCATTTT. The gene calls are TRBV4-1 and TRBJ1-5; no reliable D call. CDR1 and CDR2 (germline): MGHRA, YSYEKL. The CDR3 length is 14 residues. V gave up 0 bases and J gave up 4 bases, with 7 bases separating them.

This clonotype showed up many times. The V and J genes are TRBV4-1 and TRBJ1-1; 8 positions match TRBD1. The germline V gene encodes CDR1 MGHRA and CDR2 YSYEKL. The CDR3 sequence is 18 residues long. Trimming at V came to 4 bases and at J to 5 bases, leaving 18 bases not matched to a gene. CDR3 nucleotide sequence: TGCGCCAGCAGCCCGATGGGGAGACAGGGGAAATCGGGAACTGAAGCTTTCTTT. It is translated as CASSPMGRQGKSGTEAFF.

This clonotype was observed at least ten times. The J gene is TRBJ2-1, the V gene TRBV7-9; D unresolved. Trimming removed 3 bases from V and 5 bases from J, with 2 bases in between. CDR3 size: 11 residues. Germline V gives CDR1 SEHNR, CDR2 FQNEAQ (reference sequence). The CDR3 DNA sequence: TGTGCCAGCAGCTTTAACAATGAGCAGTTCTTC. It is translated as CASSFNNEQFF.

The CDR3 region has the DNA TGTGCCAGCAGTCCCGGGGGGGAGGCGGGCACTGAAGCTTTCTTT. It encodes CASSPGGEAGTEAFF. V is TRBV12-3 or TRBV12-4 and J is TRBJ1-1, with D perhaps matching TRBD1 (5 bases). V lost 5 bases and J 4 bases, leaving 17 bases between the germline ends. The CDR3 length is 15 residues.

The rearrangement links TRBV7-9 to TRBJ2-5, with a tentative D call TRBD2 (6 bases). The germline CDR1 and CDR2 sequences are SEHNR and FQNEAQ (reference sequence). CDR3 length: 14 residues. Trimming pared 2 bases from V and 5 bases from J, leaving 12 bases between. The CDR3 is CASSLRDSGETQYF. CDR3 DNA sequence: TGTGCCAGCAGCTTAAGGGACTCTGGGGAGACCCAGTACTTC.

J is TRBJ2-6 and V is TRBV5-1; possibly TRBD1 for D (6 bases). The CDR3 has 16 residues. V shed 4 bases and J shed 0 bases, with 11 bases lying between them. Germline V gene lookup returns CDR1 SGHRS and CDR2 YFSETQ. CDR3 nucleotides: TGCGCCAGCAGCATCGGACAGAGCTCTGGGGCCAACGTCCTGACTTTC. It codes for CASSIGQSSGANVLTF. The variable domain in full, with the rest retrieved from reference TRBV5-1 and TRBJ2-6, is KAGVTQTPRYLIKTRGQQVTLSCSPISGHRSVSWYQQTPGQGLQFLFEYFSETQRNKGNFPGRFSGRQFSNSRSEMNVSTLELGDSALYLCASSIGQSSGANVLTFGAGSRLTVL.

J is TRBJ1-5 and V is TRBV12-3 or TRBV12-4, with TRBD1 as a possible D gene (5 bases). The CDR3 totals 15 residues. Between the trimmed V and J ends, which lost 5 bases and 3 bases, there was a span of 14 bases. CDR3 residues: CASSPRDGINQPQHF. The DNA for the CDR3 is TGTGCCAGCAGTCCCCGGGACGGAATCAATCAGCCCCAGCATTTT.

The chain couples TRBV7-8 to TRBJ1-1; D gene unclear. The V gene's germline CDR1 is SGHVS and CDR2 FQNEAQ. This CDR3 spans 15 amino acids. V was pared by 1 base and J by 7 bases, with 16 bases between. CDR3 sequence: CASSLGAGGHGEAFF. The DNA of the CDR3 is TGTGCCAGCAGCTTAGGTGCAGGCGGGCATGGTGAAGCTTTCTTT.